The rows below give T cell receptor beta chains drawn from one sample of a study of CD8+CD57+ T cells in acquired aplastic anemia. One entry per CDR3 protein, called by TCRdb with MiXCR from the reads. The profile shows about 160,000 distinct CDR3 sequences, 47% of them singletons. Sequencing input: sorted CD4+, CD8+, or CD8+CD57+ T cells (not recorded which) from PBMCs. Source of these receptors: a human donor with aplastic anemia. Each CDR3 is given with its conserved first and last residue. Each record gives: V gene, J gene, D gene, clone size, CDR3 DNA, CDR3 protein. The D gene is left open where the match is weak. Expanded clones get a size class; other rows say once, few or many, or leave the size out.

v_gene: TRBV19; j_gene: TRBJ1-5; d_gene: TRBD1; abundance: many; CDR3nt: TGTGCCAGCCTCCCCGGGACAGGGACTAATCAGCCCCAGCATTTT; CDR3aa: CASLPGTGTNQPQHF
v_gene: TRBV2; j_gene: TRBJ2-1; d_gene: NA; abundance: many; CDR3nt: TGTGCCAGCAGTGAGAGGCGGGCTGACAATGAGCAGTTCTTC; CDR3aa: CASSERRADNEQFF
v_gene: TRBV19; j_gene: TRBJ2-3; d_gene: TRBD2; abundance: NA; CDR3nt: TGTGCCAGTAGCGGGCTAGCGGATTACACAGATACGCAGTATTTT; CDR3aa: CASSGLADYTDTQYF
v_gene: TRBV6-5; j_gene: TRBJ1-4; d_gene: NA; abundance: few; CDR3nt: TGTGCCAGCAGTTACAGCCCCGGGGAAAAACTGTTTTTT; CDR3aa: CASSYSPGEKLFF
v_gene: TRBV7-3; j_gene: TRBJ1-1; d_gene: NA; abundance: NA; CDR3nt: TGTGCCAGCAGCAAACAGGGCAGGACTGAAGCTTTCTTT; CDR3aa: CASSKQGRTEAFF
v_gene: TRBV7-9; j_gene: TRBJ1-6; d_gene: TRBD1; abundance: few; CDR3nt: TGTGCCAGCAGCTTAGTGGGGACAGTAAATTCACCCCTCCACTTT; CDR3aa: CASSLVGTVNSPLHF
v_gene: TRBV19; j_gene: TRBJ2-5; d_gene: NA; abundance: many; CDR3nt: TGTGCCAGTAGTATGGGTTTGGAGACCCAGTACTTC; CDR3aa: CASSMGLETQYF
v_gene: TRBV10-3; j_gene: TRBJ2-7; d_gene: NA; abundance: NA; CDR3nt: TGTGCCATCACTCGTCAGGGGGGCGAGCAGTACTTC; CDR3aa: CAITRQGGEQYF
v_gene: TRBV19; j_gene: TRBJ2-2; d_gene: NA; abundance: medium-sized; CDR3nt: TGTGCCAGTAGTATGGGGCAGGGGAGCACCGGGGAGCTGTTTTTT; CDR3aa: CASSMGQGSTGELFF
v_gene: TRBV18; j_gene: TRBJ1-5; d_gene: TRBD1; abundance: NA; CDR3nt: TGTGCCAGCTCACCACAGGGGGCGAGCAATCAGCCCCAGCATTTT; CDR3aa: CASSPQGASNQPQHF
v_gene: TRBV20-1; j_gene: TRBJ2-7; d_gene: TRBD1; abundance: many; CDR3nt: TGCAGTGCCGACCCCGGGACAGGGGGCTACGAGCAGTACTTC; CDR3aa: CSADPGTGGYEQYF
v_gene: TRBV7-3; j_gene: TRBJ1-6; d_gene: NA; abundance: many; CDR3nt: TGTGCCAGCAGCTTACAGGAGAATTCACCCCTCCACTTT; CDR3aa: CASSLQENSPLHF
v_gene: TRBV5-1; j_gene: TRBJ2-7; d_gene: NA; abundance: NA; CDR3nt: TGCGCCAGCAGCTTCAGGGCCGGGTCCTACGAGCAGTACTTC; CDR3aa: CASSFRAGSYEQYF
v_gene: TRBV20-1; j_gene: TRBJ2-5; d_gene: TRBD1; abundance: NA; CDR3nt: TGCAGTGCTAGTGGTGTCGGGACAGGTAAAGAGACCCAGTACTTC; CDR3aa: CSASGVGTGKETQYF
v_gene: TRBV10-3; j_gene: TRBJ2-7; d_gene: TRBD1; abundance: NA; CDR3nt: TGTGCCATCAGTGAGTCACAGGGGGGCTACGAGCAGTACTTC; CDR3aa: CAISESQGGYEQYF
v_gene: TRBV11-1; j_gene: TRBJ2-7; d_gene: NA; abundance: NA; CDR3nt: TGTGCCAGGGCGGACCGCCGTCGGGACCTCTCCTACGAGCAGTACTTC; CDR3aa: CARADRRRDLSYEQYF
v_gene: TRBV28; j_gene: TRBJ2-3; d_gene: TRBD2; abundance: NA; CDR3nt: TGTGCCAGCAGTACTAACGGGGGGTACTTCAATACGCAGTATTTT; CDR3aa: CASSTNGGYFNTQYF
v_gene: TRBV6-2/TRBV6-3; j_gene: TRBJ2-7; d_gene: NA; abundance: once; CDR3nt: TGTGCCAGCACCGAACCGGGGCTCATCCACGAGCAGTACTTC; CDR3aa: CASTEPGLIHEQYF
v_gene: TRBV5-1; j_gene: TRBJ2-3; d_gene: NA; abundance: NA; CDR3nt: TGCGCCAGCAGCTCTTGGGGGCCAGGCACAGATACGCAGTATTTT; CDR3aa: CASSSWGPGTDTQYF
v_gene: TRBV7-9; j_gene: TRBJ2-1; d_gene: NA; abundance: NA; CDR3nt: TGTGCCAACAGTAGAGAATTGGGGAATGAGCAGTTCTTC; CDR3aa: CANSRELGNEQFF
v_gene: TRBV11-1; j_gene: TRBJ1-3; d_gene: TRBD1; abundance: few; CDR3nt: TGTGCCAGCAGCTTAGGAGGACTTGTAGTGGGACAGGGGAAAGCTGGAAACACCATATATTTT; CDR3aa: CASSLGGLVVGQGKAGNTIYF
v_gene: TRBV19; j_gene: TRBJ1-1; d_gene: NA; abundance: NA; CDR3nt: TGTGCCAGTAGTATTTTGGCAGGTACTGAAGCTTTCTTT; CDR3aa: CASSILAGTEAFF
v_gene: TRBV19; j_gene: TRBJ2-7; d_gene: NA; abundance: NA; CDR3nt: TGTGCCAGTAGTATCGGAGGGCCCGAGCAGTACTTC; CDR3aa: CASSIGGPEQYF
v_gene: TRBV10-1; j_gene: TRBJ1-2; d_gene: NA; abundance: once; CDR3nt: TGCGCCAGCGTCGTCAGGGGCTACACCTTC; CDR3aa: CASVVRGYTF
v_gene: TRBV5-6; j_gene: TRBJ1-1; d_gene: NA; abundance: NA; CDR3nt: TGTGCCAGCAGCTTGGGTGGGGGAGCGATGAACACTGAAGCTTTCTTT; CDR3aa: CASSLGGGAMNTEAFF
v_gene: TRBV3-1; j_gene: TRBJ2-7; d_gene: NA; abundance: many; CDR3nt: TGTGCCAGCAGCCAACTCACTAGCTCCTACGAGCAGTACTTC; CDR3aa: CASSQLTSSYEQYF
v_gene: TRBV5-5; j_gene: TRBJ2-7; d_gene: NA; abundance: few; CDR3nt: TGTGCCAGCAGCTTACGGGGGGCTTCGTACGAGCAGTACTTC; CDR3aa: CASSLRGASYEQYF
v_gene: TRBV7-2; j_gene: TRBJ2-7; d_gene: TRBD2; abundance: NA; CDR3nt: TGTGCCAGCAGCTTAGGGGGACTAGCGGACTACGAGCAGTACTTC; CDR3aa: CASSLGGLADYEQYF
v_gene: TRBV6-1; j_gene: TRBJ1-2; d_gene: NA; abundance: many; CDR3nt: TGTGCCAGCACCAAAACGCAGTACCAATATGGCTACACCTTC; CDR3aa: CASTKTQYQYGYTF
v_gene: TRBV11-1; j_gene: TRBJ2-7; d_gene: TRBD1; abundance: once; CDR3nt: TGTGCCAGCAGCTTAGCTACGGGGACAGGGCGGGACGAGCAGTACTTC; CDR3aa: CASSLATGTGRDEQYF
v_gene: TRBV7-9; j_gene: TRBJ2-6; d_gene: NA; abundance: many; CDR3nt: TGTGCCAGCAGCCAAGACAACCCCGGGGCCAACGTCCTGACTTTC; CDR3aa: CASSQDNPGANVLTF
v_gene: TRBV10-2; j_gene: TRBJ1-1; d_gene: NA; abundance: NA; CDR3nt: TGCGCCAGCAGTGAAGGGGGGGTATATACTGAAGCTTTCTTT; CDR3aa: CASSEGGVYTEAFF
v_gene: TRBV20-1; j_gene: TRBJ2-3; d_gene: NA; abundance: NA; CDR3nt: TGCAGTGCTAGGGGGGCCAGCGCTAGCACAGATACGCAGTATTTT; CDR3aa: CSARGASASTDTQYF
v_gene: TRBV12-3/TRBV12-4; j_gene: TRBJ1-5; d_gene: TRBD1; abundance: many; CDR3nt: TGTGCCAGTCGGACAGGGGCTACCTACAATCAGCCCCAGCATTTT; CDR3aa: CASRTGATYNQPQHF
v_gene: TRBV9; j_gene: TRBJ2-6; d_gene: NA; abundance: NA; CDR3nt: TGTGCCAGCACTCTGGCAGGGTCTGGGGCCAACGTTCTGACTTTC; CDR3aa: CASTLAGSGANVLTF
v_gene: TRBV7-9; j_gene: TRBJ1-6; d_gene: TRBD1; abundance: NA; CDR3nt: TGTGCCAGCAGCACCGGGACAGTATCGAATTCACCCCTCCACTTT; CDR3aa: CASSTGTVSNSPLHF
v_gene: TRBV19; j_gene: TRBJ1-1; d_gene: TRBD1; abundance: NA; CDR3nt: TGTGCCAGTAGTAAAAACAGGGGGAAAATGAACACTGAAGCTTTCTTT; CDR3aa: CASSKNRGKMNTEAFF
v_gene: TRBV20-1; j_gene: TRBJ2-1; d_gene: NA; abundance: many; CDR3nt: TGCAGTGCTAGAGATCAGGGGACCCTAGGGGATGAGCAGTTCTTC; CDR3aa: CSARDQGTLGDEQFF
v_gene: TRBV14; j_gene: TRBJ1-4; d_gene: NA; abundance: many; CDR3nt: TGTGCCAGCAGCCGAGGGCGCGGCGAAAAACTGTTTTTT; CDR3aa: CASSRGRGEKLFF
v_gene: TRBV28; j_gene: TRBJ1-1; d_gene: NA; abundance: NA; CDR3nt: TGTGCCAGCAGTTTAATGGCTTCTCGCACTGAAGCTTTCTTT; CDR3aa: CASSLMASRTEAFF
v_gene: TRBV25-1; j_gene: TRBJ2-7; d_gene: TRBD2; abundance: once; CDR3nt: TGTGCCAGCAGTAAAGCGGGAGTACGGGAGCAGTACTTC; CDR3aa: CASSKAGVREQYF
v_gene: TRBV29-1; j_gene: TRBJ2-5; d_gene: NA; abundance: few; CDR3nt: TGCAGCGTAATCCGGGACTTCCTAGAGACCCAGTACTTC; CDR3aa: CSVIRDFLETQYF
v_gene: TRBV20-1; j_gene: TRBJ2-3; d_gene: TRBD2; abundance: many; CDR3nt: TGCAGTGCTAGCCTAGCGGGGATCGGCCCAGATACGCAGTATTTT; CDR3aa: CSASLAGIGPDTQYF
v_gene: TRBV14; j_gene: TRBJ1-2; d_gene: NA; abundance: many; CDR3nt: TGTGCCAGCAGCCAACAGCCCTGGAACTATGGCTACACCTTC; CDR3aa: CASSQQPWNYGYTF
v_gene: TRBV25-1; j_gene: TRBJ1-5; d_gene: TRBD1; abundance: NA; CDR3nt: TGTGCCAGCAGTCCACGTAGGCGACAGGGGGCACAGCCCCAGCATTTT; CDR3aa: CASSPRRRQGAQPQHF
v_gene: TRBV2; j_gene: TRBJ1-1; d_gene: NA; abundance: NA; CDR3nt: TGTGCCAGCCGCGAAGGGGCAGGGACTGAAGCTTTCTTT; CDR3aa: CASREGAGTEAFF
v_gene: TRBV7-8; j_gene: TRBJ2-5; d_gene: NA; abundance: many; CDR3nt: TGTGCCAGCACGGGAAAACACGGGGACGAAGAGACCCAGTACTTC; CDR3aa: CASTGKHGDEETQYF
v_gene: TRBV20-1; j_gene: TRBJ2-7; d_gene: NA; abundance: NA; CDR3nt: TGCAGTGCTTCCAAACTCGCGCGGGGGCACTACGAGCAGTACTTC; CDR3aa: CSASKLARGHYEQYF
v_gene: TRBV7-3; j_gene: TRBJ1-2; d_gene: NA; abundance: NA; CDR3nt: TGTGCCAGCAGACCTAGCGGAGGCTATGGCTACACCTTC; CDR3aa: CASRPSGGYGYTF
v_gene: TRBV25-1; j_gene: TRBJ1-4; d_gene: TRBD1; abundance: NA; CDR3nt: TGTGCCAGCAGTAGACCCCGGGACAGCCAGCTCCATAATGAAAAACTGTTTTTT; CDR3aa: CASSRPRDSQLHNEKLFF
v_gene: TRBV4-1; j_gene: TRBJ1-1; d_gene: NA; abundance: many; CDR3nt: TGCGCCAGCAGCCAAGATCGACGGGCGGGCACTGAAGCTTTCTTT; CDR3aa: CASSQDRRAGTEAFF
v_gene: TRBV6-5; j_gene: TRBJ1-5; d_gene: NA; abundance: many; CDR3nt: TGTGCCAGCACTTCGGCCTATAGCAATCAGCCCCAGCATTTT; CDR3aa: CASTSAYSNQPQHF
v_gene: TRBV7-8; j_gene: TRBJ2-7; d_gene: NA; abundance: NA; CDR3nt: TGTGCCAGCAGCGCACCTCCGTGCTCCTACGAGCAGTACTTC; CDR3aa: CASSAPPCSYEQYF